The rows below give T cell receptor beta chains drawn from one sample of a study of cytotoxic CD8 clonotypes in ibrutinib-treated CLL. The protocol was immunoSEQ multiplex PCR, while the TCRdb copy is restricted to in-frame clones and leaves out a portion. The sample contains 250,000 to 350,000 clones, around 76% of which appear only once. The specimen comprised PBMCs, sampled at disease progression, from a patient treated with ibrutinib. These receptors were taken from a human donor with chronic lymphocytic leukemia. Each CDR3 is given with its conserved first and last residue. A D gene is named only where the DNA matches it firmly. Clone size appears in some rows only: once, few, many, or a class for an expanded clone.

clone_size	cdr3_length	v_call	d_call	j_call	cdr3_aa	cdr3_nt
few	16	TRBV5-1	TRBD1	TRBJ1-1	CASSFGTGSGRTEAFF	TGCGCCAGCAGCTTCGGGACAGGGTCTGGGCGGACTGAAGCTTTCTTT
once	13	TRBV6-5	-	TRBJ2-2	CASRWGNTGELFF	TGTGCCAGCAGATGGGGTAACACCGGGGAGCTGTTTTTT
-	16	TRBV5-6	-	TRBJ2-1	CASSLRGPSSYNEQFF	TGTGCCAGCAGCTTGAGGGGACCAAGCTCCTACAATGAGCAGTTCTTC
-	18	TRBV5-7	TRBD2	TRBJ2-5	CASSFPGLAASRRETQYF	TGTGCCAGCAGCTTCCCGGGACTAGCGGCCAGCCGGAGAGAGACCCAGTACTTC
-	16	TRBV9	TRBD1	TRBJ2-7	CASSVSSTGGIYEQYF	TGTGCCAGCAGCGTATCCTCGACAGGGGGAATATACGAGCAGTACTTC
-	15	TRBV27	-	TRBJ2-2	CASSLRLSRTGELFF	TGTGCCAGCAGTTTAAGGCTCTCACGTACCGGGGAGCTGTTTTTT
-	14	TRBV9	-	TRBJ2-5	CASSVLGTQETQYF	TGTGCCAGCAGCGTACTAGGCACCCAAGAGACCCAGTACTTC
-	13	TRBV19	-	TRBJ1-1	CATAWSLNTEAFF	TGTGCCACCGCGTGGAGCTTGAACACTGAAGCTTTCTTT
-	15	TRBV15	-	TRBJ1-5	CATSRDRALGQPQHF	TGTGCCACCAGCAGAGATCGGGCCCTGGGGCAGCCCCAGCATTTT
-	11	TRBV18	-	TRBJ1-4	CASSPGEKLFF	TGTGCCAGCTCCCCTGGTGAAAAACTGTTTTTT
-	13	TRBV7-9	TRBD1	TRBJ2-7	CASSPWTGGEQYF	TGTGCCAGCAGCCCCTGGACAGGCGGAGAGCAGTACTTC
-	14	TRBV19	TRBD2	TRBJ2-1	CASSISGTYNEQFF	TGTGCCAGTAGTATAAGCGGGACCTACAATGAGCAGTTCTTC
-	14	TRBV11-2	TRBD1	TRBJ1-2	CASSLGQGDYGYTF	TGTGCCAGCAGCCTCGGACAGGGGGACTATGGCTACACCTTC